This T cell receptor beta chain derives from a study of a mutant IDH1 vaccine in newly diagnosed glioma. Study as a whole: Therapy received beforehand was radiotherapy, temozolomide, or both, with most patients given both.

The time point: baseline, week 1 (first vaccination visit). Described treatment: pre-vaccination baseline after standard-of-care therapy. TCRdb keeps only in-frame clones here, not all; method: immunoSEQ multiplex PCR. The sample lists tens of thousands of clones; about 83% were seen once. The germline CDR1 and CDR2 sequences are SGHTA and FQGNSA. V shed 2 bases, J shed 2 bases, and the junction held 6 bases outside the gene matches. This CDR3 region has 15 residues. The V call is TRBV7-2, the J call TRBJ2-7; 7 bases are shared with TRBD1. The specimen comprised PBMCs, sampled from a glioma patient treated with radiotherapy, temozolomide or both. The TCR sequence derives from a woman aged 40 to 50 with glioma. CDR3 loop: CASSLPLDRAYEQYF. Written as DNA, the CDR3 is TGTGCCAGCAGCTTACCCCTTGACAGGGCCTACGAGCAGTACTTC.